Sequencing of this TCR beta chain was carried out in a study of CD8 T cells in ankylosing spondylitis. The CDR3 length is 17 residues. Per the germline V gene, CDR1 is ENHRY and CDR2 is SYGVKD. Trimming removed 0 bases from V and 4 bases from J, with 15 bases in between. This clonotype has a count of ten or more. MiXCR was run by TCRdb on the 5' RACE reads, yielding one entry per CDR3 protein. The table records 150,000 or so distinct CDR3 sequences, more than 9% of them present only once. The chain links TRBV10-3 to TRBJ2-2, with D possibly matching TRBD2 (7 bases). This sequence originates from a male donor with ankylosing spondylitis or in good health (not recorded which). Sequencing was carried out using blood, either unsorted or a sorted T cell fraction (not recorded which). The CDR3: CAISESSGGGSTGELFF. In nucleotides, the CDR3 is TGTGCCATCAGTGAGTCATCGGGCGGGGGCTCCACCGGGGAGCTGTTTTTT.